This T cell receptor (beta chain) was profiled in a study of T-cell reconstitution after alpha-beta-depleted transplantation in children. Overall study findings and caveats: Some patients' high day-60 TCRbeta diversity was attributed to recipient cells surviving conditioning. Several hundred graft clones that had expanded were reportedly the source of alpha-beta T cells about two months after transplant.

For TCRbeta, the library was prepared with unique molecular identifiers. From the PCR reads, TCRdb called clonotypes with MiXCR, one entry per CDR3 protein. The sample has 440,000 or so distinct CDR3 sequences; around two fifths are singletons. Trimming at V came to 4 bases and at J to 0 bases, leaving 4 bases not matched to a gene. The CDR3 consists of 15 residues. This clonotype was counted ten times or more. Antigen unknown. This TCR derives from a girl aged 2 to 10 with aplastic anemia, due to receive a stem cell transplant. This sequence joins TRBV12-3 or TRBV12-4 and TRBJ1-1; TRBD1 matches at 8 bases. The material was PBMCs, obtained before TCRalphabeta/CD19-depleted stem cell transplant. The CDR3 DNA reads as TGTGCCAGCAGTTGGACAGGGCACATGAACACTGAAGCTTTCTTT. Translated, it gives CASSWTGHMNTEAFF.